What follows are 2 T cell receptor beta chains derived from one specimen sequenced in a study of cytomegalovirus exposure and HLA in healthy donors. Researchers ran the PCR with 60 Vbeta and 13 Jbeta primers. The assay was immunoSEQ multiplex PCR, and TCRdb's table has in-frame clones only and misses some. The sample shows about 130,000 clones, 80% of them seen only once. The sequenced material came from PBMCs. These receptors were taken from a man aged 35 to 55 in good health and CMV-seronegative.

This clone came up a few times. The chain employs TRBV30 and TRBJ1-4; D unresolved. V lost 2 bases to trimming and J lost 4 bases, with 14 bases between them. The CDR3 has 15 residues. Per germline, CDR1 GTSNPN and CDR2 SVGIG (reference sequence). CDR3 sequence (DNA): TGTGCCTGGAGTCTAACGCGATCTCTTAATGAAAAACTGTTTTTT. This gives the protein CAWSLTRSLNEKLFF. The full variable domain, with the rest looked up from reference TRBV30 and TRBJ1-4, is SQTIHQWPATLVQPVGSPLSLECTVEGTSNPNLYWYRQAAGRGLQLLFYSVGIGQISSEVPQNLSASRPQDRQFILSSKKLLLSDSGFYLCAWSLTRSLNEKLFFGSGTQLSVL.

The chain recombines TRBV4-2 with TRBJ2-1, with 7 nucleotides matching TRBD1. This CDR3 is 16 amino acids long. J lost 4 bases, V lost 0 bases, and 6 bases had no gene match. The V gene's germline CDR1 is LGHNA and CDR2 YNFKEQ. The CDR3 loop is CASSQDRGQVYNEQFF. The DNA of the CDR3 is TGTGCCAGCAGCCAAGATCGCGGACAGGTTTACAATGAGCAGTTCTTC.